This TCR beta chain was obtained from a study of post-analysis software for immune sequencing data. Worth noting for this clonotype: Antigen specificity is unknown.

The TCR beta cDNA libraries contained unique molecular identifiers. TCRdb used MiXCR to reprocess the PCR reads, holding one entry per CDR3 protein. The sample consists of about 460,000 distinct CDR3 sequences, around 40% of them appearing once. Trimming took off 6 bases at V and 5 bases at J, with 20 bases between the two ends. This CDR3 has 15 amino acids. CDR1 and CDR2 (germline): MDHEN, SYDVKM. Study results and limitations: Patients used about 5 TRBV segments, including TRBV5-6, TRBV5-1 and TRBV20-1, more often than controls.

Sequenced material: blood. The chain recombines TRBV28 with TRBJ2-7; maybe TRBD1 (5 bases). The clonotype comes from a girl aged 10-17 years with multiple sclerosis. The CDR3 loop is CASSYTRAGRNEQYF. The CDR3 DNA reads as TGTGCCAGCAGCTATACCCGAGCAGGGCGCAACGAGCAGTACTTC.